This paragraph reports one TCR beta chain. This clone's antigen is unknown. No base qualities exist here, and no much larger clone lies one base off it. The library was generated by 5' RACE. These reads were obtained on an Illumina HiSeq 2000. Template switching added a universal primer binding site, and the final cDNA carried a unique molecular identifier that allowed TCR cDNA molecules to be counted accurately. Specific primers in the conserved constant-segment region were used to synthesize first-strand cDNA for the TCR alpha and beta chains. To control for contamination, each cDNA library was double barcoded with a SMART-Mk sample barcode plus Illumina barcodes. TruSeq adapter sequences along with Illumina sample barcodes were introduced in two successive PCR steps. TCR alpha and beta cDNA libraries were sequenced on the Illumina HiSeq platform with custom primers. On the study's bioinformatics: MiGEC processed the raw reads to extract unique molecular identifiers, while MiXCR was used to determine the CDR3 positions. Recombination models were inferred per individual with the repgenHMM and IGoR tools using an EM algorithm. The tcR package in R was used for shared clonotype analysis, with sharing normalized by the product of cloneset sizes. Out-of-frame nonproductive sequences were analyzed to study raw recombination free of thymic and clonal selection effects. TCRdb's own reprocessing of the public reads used fastp at Q25 and MiXCR and kept productive beta chains. Duplicate CDR3 protein sequences are folded into a single record with the most common DNA and genes. TCRdb assigned the V and J calls; the authors' analysis was not used. Within this sample are over 250,000 distinct CDR3 sequences, with roughly 8.6% of them counted one time only. About 7.1% of the sample is taken by the ten largest.

All donors were healthy Caucasians. Three pairs of female monozygotic twins, all aged roughly 18 to 29 years, were included in the twin cohort. Positive isolation kits from Invitrogen were used to isolate CD4+ and CD8+ T cell populations. This specimen comes from a study of identical twins (dated by TCRdb to 2015 to 2016). About the full investigation: To test whether fetal clonotypes persist, this study deep-sequenced TCR alpha and beta repertoires from monozygotic twins, from unrelated adults of various ages, and from cord blood. To rule out contamination, replicate twin experiments were performed at different times with different library preparation protocols.

Overall study results and their limits: Because the same donors could not be followed over many years, the conclusions depended on cross-sectional statistical analysis. Abundant cord blood beta clonotypes carried fewer insertions; young adult naive repertoires showed a weaker similar trend, while memory repertoires showed none. In beta out-of-frame sequences, excess twin sharing was weaker, because having fewer shared sequences lowered the signal-to-noise ratio. Invariant T cells such as MAIT and iNKT could partly confound zero-insertion analyses, though diverse VJ usage argued against this for most clonotypes. Compared with coincidental sharing between unrelated individuals, out-of-frame TCR alpha sequences shared between twins showed an excess of sequences with low generation probability. In monozygotic twins, out-of-frame TCR alpha sharing was systematically underestimated by recombination models, although the models agreed with sharing between unrelated individuals.

These data were likewise used in another study, on yellow fever vaccine responses in identical twins. From that second study: According to the authors, the vaccine-induced T cell response in identical twins seemed to be partly convergent and partly specific to each individual. The study precisely tracked vaccine-responding T cell clones in identical twins.

The TCR was taken from a woman aged 18-29 years in good health. Sequenced input: CD8+ T cells sorted from blood.

The DNA is as follows: TGTGCCAGCAGTGACCTAGCGGGGGCCTACGAGCAGTACTTC. The translation is CASSDLAGAYEQYF. This chain is built from TRBV2 and TRBJ2-7, with TRBD2 matching 10 junction bases. CDR1 and CDR2, per the germline V gene, are SNHLY and FYNNEI. V loses 3 bases at its end and J loses 2 bases; junction bases beyond the gene matches: 1. From the cysteine up to the phenylalanine, the CDR3 has a length of 14 residues. The read is trimmed to its CDR3 DNA, 42 bases read in frame from base 1.